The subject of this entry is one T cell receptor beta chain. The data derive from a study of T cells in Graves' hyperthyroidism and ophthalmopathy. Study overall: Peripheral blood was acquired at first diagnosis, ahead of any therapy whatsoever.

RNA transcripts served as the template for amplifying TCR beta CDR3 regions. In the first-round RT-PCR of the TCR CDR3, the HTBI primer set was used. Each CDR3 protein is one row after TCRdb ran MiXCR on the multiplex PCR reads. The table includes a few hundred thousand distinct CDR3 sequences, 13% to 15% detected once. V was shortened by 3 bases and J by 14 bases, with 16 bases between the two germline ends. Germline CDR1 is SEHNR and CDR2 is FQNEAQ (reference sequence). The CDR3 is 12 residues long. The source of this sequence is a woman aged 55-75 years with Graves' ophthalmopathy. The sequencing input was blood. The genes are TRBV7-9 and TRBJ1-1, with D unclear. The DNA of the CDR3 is TGTGCCAGCAGCTTGGCGTCAGAACCAATGTTCTTT. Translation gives CASSLASEPMFF.